A single sample is the source of the 2 T cell receptor beta chains below, sequenced in a study of cytomegalovirus exposure and HLA in healthy donors. With 60 Vbeta and 13 Jbeta primers, the PCR was carried out. Sequencing used immunoSEQ multiplex PCR; TCRdb keeps in-frame clones, though not all of them. The sample lists over 150,000 clones; 80% to 90% were seen once. The sequenced sample consisted of PBMCs. These receptors originate from a man aged 45-60 years in good health and CMV-seropositive.

V is TRBV6-5 and J is TRBJ1-5; D uncertain. This CDR3 is 12 amino acids long. Germline V lookup: CDR1 MNHEY, CDR2 SVGAGI. Trimming stripped 5 bases from V and 10 bases from J, with 12 bases between. Here the CDR3 reads CASSERSTPQHF. DNA of the CDR3: TGTGCCAGCAGTGAACGTAGTACCCCCCAGCATTTT.

J is TRBJ2-7 and V is TRBV7-9; 8 bases agree with TRBD2. With V trimmed by 4 bases and J by 6 bases, 11 bases remained unmatched. CDR1 and CDR2 (germline): SEHNR, FQNEAQ (reference sequence). The length of the CDR3 is 15 residues. The CDR3 here is CASSSRGGRYGEQYF. The DNA for the CDR3 is TGTGCCAGCAGCTCCCGCGGGGGGCGGTACGGCGAGCAGTACTTC.